This T cell receptor (beta chain) is drawn from a study of blood T cell repertoires in COVID-19. As for the study in general: Collection of acute and convalescent COVID-19 samples took place in the United States, Italy and Spain. T cells, B-cell-depleted T cells, or PBMCs supplied cDNA or gDNA.

The trim removed 4 bases at V and 6 bases at J, leaving 13 bases unmatched. The CDR3 has 17 amino acids. Germline V gene lookup returns CDR1 SGHRS and CDR2 YFSETQ. Original handling: Reference gene primers were amplified, and this amplification served to estimate nucleated cell counts. Some clones are missing from TCRdb's copy, which holds only in-frame ones; the method was immunoSEQ multiplex PCR. The V and J calls and clone size come from that table; D and trimming were worked out from the DNA. Of roughly 72,000 clones in the sample, roughly 91% were seen once. Specimen: peripheral blood. The receptor's source is a human donor in a cohort sampled during active COVID-19. V is TRBV5-1 and J is TRBJ2-2; TRBD1 agrees at 9 bases. The chain's CDR3 is CASSLTRTGGASGELFF. CDR3 bases: TGCGCCAGCAGCCTCACTAGAACAGGGGGCGCTTCCGGGGAGCTGTTTTTT.